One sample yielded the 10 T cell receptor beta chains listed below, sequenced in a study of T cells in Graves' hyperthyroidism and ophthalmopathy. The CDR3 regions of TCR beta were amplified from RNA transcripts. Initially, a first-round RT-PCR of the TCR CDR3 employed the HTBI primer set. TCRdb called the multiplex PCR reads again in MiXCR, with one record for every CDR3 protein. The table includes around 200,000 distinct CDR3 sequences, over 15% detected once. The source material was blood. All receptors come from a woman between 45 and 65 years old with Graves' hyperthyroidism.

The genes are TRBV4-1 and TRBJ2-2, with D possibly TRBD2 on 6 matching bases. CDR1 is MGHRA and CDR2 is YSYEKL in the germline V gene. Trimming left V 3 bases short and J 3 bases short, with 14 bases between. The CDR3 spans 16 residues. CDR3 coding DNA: TGCGCCAGCAGCCAGCGGGGCCGGGGAGACACCGGGGAGCTGTTTTTT. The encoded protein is CASSQRGRGDTGELFF.

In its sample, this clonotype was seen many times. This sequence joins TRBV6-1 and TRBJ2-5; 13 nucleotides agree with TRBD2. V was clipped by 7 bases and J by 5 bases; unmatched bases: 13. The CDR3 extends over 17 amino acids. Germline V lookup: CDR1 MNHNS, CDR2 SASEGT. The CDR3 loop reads CASIPESTSGGGETQYF. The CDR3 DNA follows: TGTGCCAGCATCCCCGAGTCCACTAGCGGGGGGGGGGAGACCCAGTACTTC.

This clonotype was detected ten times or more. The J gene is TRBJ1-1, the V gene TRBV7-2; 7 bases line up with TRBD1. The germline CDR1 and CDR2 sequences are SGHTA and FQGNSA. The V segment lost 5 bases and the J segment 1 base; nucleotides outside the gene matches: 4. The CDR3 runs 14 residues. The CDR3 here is CASSPGQRNTEAFF. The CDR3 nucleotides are TGTGCCAGCAGCCCGGGACAGCGGAACACTGAAGCTTTCTTT.

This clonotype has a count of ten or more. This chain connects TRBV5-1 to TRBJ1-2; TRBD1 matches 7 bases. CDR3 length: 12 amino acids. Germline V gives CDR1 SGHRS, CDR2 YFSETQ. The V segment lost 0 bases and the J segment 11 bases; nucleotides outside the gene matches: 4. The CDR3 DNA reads TGCGCCAGCAGCTTGGCCGGGACAGCGTACACCTTC. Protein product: CASSLAGTAYTF.

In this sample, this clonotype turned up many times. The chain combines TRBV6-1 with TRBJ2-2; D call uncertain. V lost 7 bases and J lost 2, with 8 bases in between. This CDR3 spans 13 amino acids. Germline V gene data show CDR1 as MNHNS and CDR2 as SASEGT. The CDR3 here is CASIYENTGELFF. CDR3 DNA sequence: TGTGCCAGCATTTACGAAAACACCGGGGAGCTGTTTTTT.

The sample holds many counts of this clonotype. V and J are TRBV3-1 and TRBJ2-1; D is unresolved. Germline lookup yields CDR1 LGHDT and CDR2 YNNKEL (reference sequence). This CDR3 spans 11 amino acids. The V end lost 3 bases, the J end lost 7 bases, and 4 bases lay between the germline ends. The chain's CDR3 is CASSHLNEQFF. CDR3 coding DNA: TGTGCCAGCAGCCATTTAAATGAGCAGTTCTTC.

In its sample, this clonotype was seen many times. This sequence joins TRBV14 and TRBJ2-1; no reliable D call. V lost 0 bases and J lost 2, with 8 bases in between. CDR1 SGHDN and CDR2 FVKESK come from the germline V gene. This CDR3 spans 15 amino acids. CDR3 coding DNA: TGTGCCAGCAGCCAAGACCTAAATCCCTACAATGAGCAGTTCTTC. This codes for CASSQDLNPYNEQFF.

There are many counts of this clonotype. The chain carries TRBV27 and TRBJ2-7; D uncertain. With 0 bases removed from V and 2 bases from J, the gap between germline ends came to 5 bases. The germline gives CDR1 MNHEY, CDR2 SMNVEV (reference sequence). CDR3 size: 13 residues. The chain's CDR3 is CASSLSDPYEQYF. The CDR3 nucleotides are TGTGCCAGCAGTTTATCTGACCCCTACGAGCAGTACTTC.

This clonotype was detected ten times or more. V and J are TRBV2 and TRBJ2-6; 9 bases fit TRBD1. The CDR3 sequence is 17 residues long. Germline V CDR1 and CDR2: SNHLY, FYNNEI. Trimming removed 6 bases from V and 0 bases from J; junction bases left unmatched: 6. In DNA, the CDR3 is TGTGCCAGCAGGGGGACAGGGCAAAGCTCTGGGGCCAACGTCCTGACTTTC. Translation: CASRGTGQSSGANVLTF.

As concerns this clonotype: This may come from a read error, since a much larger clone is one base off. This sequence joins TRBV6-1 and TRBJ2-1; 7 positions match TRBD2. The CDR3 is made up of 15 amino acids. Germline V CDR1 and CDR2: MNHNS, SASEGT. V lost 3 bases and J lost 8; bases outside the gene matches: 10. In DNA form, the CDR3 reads TGTGCCAGCAGTGATAGCGGGTGGGCCGACGATGAGCAGTTCTTC. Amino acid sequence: CASSDSGWADDEQFF.